These 5 T cell receptor beta chains originate from one sample sequenced in a study of shared clonotypes between healthy human individuals. Sequenced by immunoSEQ multiplex PCR; TCRdb stores in-frame clones only, minus some. Of over a million clones listed, around 82% are singletons. The specimen sequenced was memory CD4+ T cells from PBMCs. Subset reported: CD45RA-negative fraction. The source is a man younger than 35 in good health. Some clones in this sample may be carry-over from other donors' samples.

The rearrangement uses TRBV7-9 and TRBJ2-7; D uncertain. This CDR3 is built from 14 residues. Trimming removed 4 bases at V and 0 bases at J, with 10 bases between. Germline V CDR1 and CDR2: SEHNR, FQNEAQ (reference sequence). The CDR3 bases are TGTGCCAGCAGCTCCCTGTCGAGCTCCTACGAGCAGTACTTC. Amino acid sequence: CASSSLSSSYEQYF.

This clone came up a few times. As DNA, the CDR3 is TGTGCCAGCAGGAAGTTAACGAGTGGCGAGCAGTACTTC. Its protein product is CASRKLTSGEQYF. The chain uses TRBV6-1 and TRBJ2-7; no clear D gene. Deletions cut 6 bases from V and 6 bases from J, with 15 bases between. CDR1 is MNHNS, CDR2 SASEGT, per germline. This CDR3 has 13 amino acids.

This rearrangement joins TRBV27 to TRBJ2-7; TRBD2 is a possible D gene (6 bases). Trimming took 0 bases from V and 0 from J, leaving 24 bases between them. Germline lookup yields CDR1 MNHEY and CDR2 SMNVEV (reference sequence). The CDR3 sequence is 20 residues long. CDR3 nucleotides: TGTGCCAGCAGTTTATCTTGGCGGGATCCCCGGGGGATGGGCTCCTACGAGCAGTACTTC. It specifies CASSLSWRDPRGMGSYEQYF.

This sequence joins TRBV4-2 and TRBJ1-3; TRBD1 might be the D (6 bases). Germline V lookup: CDR1 LGHNA, CDR2 YNFKEQ. This CDR3 is built from 14 residues. Trimming cost V 0 bases and J 8 bases, with 11 bases left between them. CDR3 amino acids: CASSQDGGRDTIYF. In nucleotides, the CDR3 is TGTGCCAGCAGCCAAGATGGGGGGCGGGACACCATATATTTT.

With respect to this clone: This same CDR3 is encoded by further DNA sequences in the sample. This sequence joins TRBV20-1 and TRBJ1-5, with a tentative D call TRBD1 (6 bases). V lost 3 bases, J lost 7 bases, and 7 bases lay in between. Germline V gene data show CDR1 as DFQATT and CDR2 as SNEGSKA (reference sequence). CDR3 length equals 11 residues. CDR3 DNA: TGCAGTGCTAGCAGGGGCCAGCCCCAGCATTTT. It codes for CSASRGQPQHF.